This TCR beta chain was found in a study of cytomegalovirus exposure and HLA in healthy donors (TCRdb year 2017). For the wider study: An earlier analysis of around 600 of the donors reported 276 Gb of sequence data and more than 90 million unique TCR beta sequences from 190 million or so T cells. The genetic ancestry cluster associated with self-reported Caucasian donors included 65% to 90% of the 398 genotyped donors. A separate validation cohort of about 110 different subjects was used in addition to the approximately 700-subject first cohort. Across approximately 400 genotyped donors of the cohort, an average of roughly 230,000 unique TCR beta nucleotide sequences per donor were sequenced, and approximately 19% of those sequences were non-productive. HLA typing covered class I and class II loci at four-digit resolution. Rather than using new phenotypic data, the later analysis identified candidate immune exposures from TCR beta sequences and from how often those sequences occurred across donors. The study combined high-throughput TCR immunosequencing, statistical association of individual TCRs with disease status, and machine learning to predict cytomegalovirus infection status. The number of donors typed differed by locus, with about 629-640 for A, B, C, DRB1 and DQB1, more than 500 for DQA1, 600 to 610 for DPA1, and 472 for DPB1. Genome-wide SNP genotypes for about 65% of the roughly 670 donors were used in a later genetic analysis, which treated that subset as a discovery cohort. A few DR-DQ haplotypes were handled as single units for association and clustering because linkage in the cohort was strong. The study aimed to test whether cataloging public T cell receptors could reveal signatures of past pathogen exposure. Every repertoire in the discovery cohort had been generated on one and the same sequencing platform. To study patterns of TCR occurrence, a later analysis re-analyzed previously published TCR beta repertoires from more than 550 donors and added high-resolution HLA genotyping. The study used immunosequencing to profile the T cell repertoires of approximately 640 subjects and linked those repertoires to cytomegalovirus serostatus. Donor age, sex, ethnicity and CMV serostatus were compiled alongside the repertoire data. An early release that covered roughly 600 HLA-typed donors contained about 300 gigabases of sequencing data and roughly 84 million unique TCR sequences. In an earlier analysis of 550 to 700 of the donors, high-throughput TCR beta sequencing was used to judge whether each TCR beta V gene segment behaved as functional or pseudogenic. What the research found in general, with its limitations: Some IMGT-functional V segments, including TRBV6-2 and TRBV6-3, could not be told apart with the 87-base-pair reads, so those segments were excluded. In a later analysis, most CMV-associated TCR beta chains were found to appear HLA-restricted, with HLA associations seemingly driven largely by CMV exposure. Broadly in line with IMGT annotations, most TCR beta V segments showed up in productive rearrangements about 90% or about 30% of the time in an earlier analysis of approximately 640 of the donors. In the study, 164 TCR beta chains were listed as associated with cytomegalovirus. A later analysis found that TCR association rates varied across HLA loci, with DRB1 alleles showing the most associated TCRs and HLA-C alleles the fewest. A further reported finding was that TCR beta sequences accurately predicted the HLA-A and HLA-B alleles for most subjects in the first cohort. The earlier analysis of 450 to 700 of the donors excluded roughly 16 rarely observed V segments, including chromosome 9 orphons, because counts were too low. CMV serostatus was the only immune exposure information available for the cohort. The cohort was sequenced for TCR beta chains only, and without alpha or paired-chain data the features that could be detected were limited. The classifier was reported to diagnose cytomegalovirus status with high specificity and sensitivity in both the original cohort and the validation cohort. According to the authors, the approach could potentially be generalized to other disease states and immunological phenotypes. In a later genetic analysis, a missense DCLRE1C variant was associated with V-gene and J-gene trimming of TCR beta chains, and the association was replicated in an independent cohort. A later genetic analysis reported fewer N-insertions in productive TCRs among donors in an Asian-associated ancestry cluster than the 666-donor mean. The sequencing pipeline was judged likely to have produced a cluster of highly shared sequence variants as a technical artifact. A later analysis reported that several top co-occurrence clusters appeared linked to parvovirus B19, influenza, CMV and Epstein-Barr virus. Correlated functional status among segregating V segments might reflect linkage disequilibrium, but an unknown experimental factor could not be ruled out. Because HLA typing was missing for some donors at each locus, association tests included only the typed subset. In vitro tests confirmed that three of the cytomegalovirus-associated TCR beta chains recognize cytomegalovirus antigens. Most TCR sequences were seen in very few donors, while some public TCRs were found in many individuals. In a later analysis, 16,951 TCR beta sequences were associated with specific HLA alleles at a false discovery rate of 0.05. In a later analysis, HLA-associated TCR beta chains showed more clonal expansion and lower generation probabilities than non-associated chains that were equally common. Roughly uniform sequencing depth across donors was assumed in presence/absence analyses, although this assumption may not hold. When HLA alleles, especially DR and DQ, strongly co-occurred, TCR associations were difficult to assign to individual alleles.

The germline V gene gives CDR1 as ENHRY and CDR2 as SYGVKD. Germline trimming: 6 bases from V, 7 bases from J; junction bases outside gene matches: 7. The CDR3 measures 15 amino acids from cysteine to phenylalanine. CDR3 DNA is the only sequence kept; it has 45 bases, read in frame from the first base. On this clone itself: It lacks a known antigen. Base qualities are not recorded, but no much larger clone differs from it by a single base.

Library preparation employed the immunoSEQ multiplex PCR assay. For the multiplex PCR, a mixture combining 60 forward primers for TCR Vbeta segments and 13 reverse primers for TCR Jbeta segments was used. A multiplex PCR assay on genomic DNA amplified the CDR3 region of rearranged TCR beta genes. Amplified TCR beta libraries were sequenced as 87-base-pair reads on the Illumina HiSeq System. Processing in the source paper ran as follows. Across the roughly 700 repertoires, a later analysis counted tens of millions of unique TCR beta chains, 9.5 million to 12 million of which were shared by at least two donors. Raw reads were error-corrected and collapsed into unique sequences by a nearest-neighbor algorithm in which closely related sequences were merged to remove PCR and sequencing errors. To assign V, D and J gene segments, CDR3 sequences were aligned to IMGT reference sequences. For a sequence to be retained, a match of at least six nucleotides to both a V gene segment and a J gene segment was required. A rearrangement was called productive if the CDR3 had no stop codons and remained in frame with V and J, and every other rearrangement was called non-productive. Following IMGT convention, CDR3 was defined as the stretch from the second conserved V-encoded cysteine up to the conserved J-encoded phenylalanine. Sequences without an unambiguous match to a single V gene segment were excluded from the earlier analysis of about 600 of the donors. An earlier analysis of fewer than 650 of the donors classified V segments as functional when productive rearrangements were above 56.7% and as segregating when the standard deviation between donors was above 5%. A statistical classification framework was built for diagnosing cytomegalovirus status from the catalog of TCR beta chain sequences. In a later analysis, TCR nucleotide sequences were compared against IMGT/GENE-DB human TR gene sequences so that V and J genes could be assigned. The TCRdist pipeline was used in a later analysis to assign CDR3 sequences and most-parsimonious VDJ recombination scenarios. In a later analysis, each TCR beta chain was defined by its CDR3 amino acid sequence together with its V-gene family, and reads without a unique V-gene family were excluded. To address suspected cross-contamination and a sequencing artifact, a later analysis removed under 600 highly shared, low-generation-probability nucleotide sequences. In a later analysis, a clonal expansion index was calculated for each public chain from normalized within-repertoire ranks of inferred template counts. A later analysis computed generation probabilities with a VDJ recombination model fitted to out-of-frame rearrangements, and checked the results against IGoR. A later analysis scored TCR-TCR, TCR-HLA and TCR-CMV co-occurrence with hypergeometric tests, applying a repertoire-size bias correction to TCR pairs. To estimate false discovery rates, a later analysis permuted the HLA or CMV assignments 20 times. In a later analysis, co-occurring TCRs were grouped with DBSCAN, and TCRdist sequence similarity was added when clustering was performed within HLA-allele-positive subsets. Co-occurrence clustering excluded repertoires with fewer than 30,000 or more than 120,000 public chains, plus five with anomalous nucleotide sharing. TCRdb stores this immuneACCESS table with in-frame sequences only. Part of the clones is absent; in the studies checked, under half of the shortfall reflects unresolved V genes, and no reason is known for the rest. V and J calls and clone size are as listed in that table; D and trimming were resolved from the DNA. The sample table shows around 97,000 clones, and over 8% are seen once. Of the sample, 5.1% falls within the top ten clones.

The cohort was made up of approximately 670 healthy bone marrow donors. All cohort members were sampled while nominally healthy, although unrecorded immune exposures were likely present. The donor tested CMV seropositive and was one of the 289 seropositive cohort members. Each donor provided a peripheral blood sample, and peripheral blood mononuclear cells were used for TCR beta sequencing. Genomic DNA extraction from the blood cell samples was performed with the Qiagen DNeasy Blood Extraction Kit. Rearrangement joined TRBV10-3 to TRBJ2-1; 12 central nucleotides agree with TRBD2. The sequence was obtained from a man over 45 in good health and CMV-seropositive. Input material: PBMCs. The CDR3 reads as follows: CAIRALAGGTNEQFF. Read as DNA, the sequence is TGTGCCATCAGGGCACTAGCGGGAGGTACAAATGAGCAGTTCTTC.